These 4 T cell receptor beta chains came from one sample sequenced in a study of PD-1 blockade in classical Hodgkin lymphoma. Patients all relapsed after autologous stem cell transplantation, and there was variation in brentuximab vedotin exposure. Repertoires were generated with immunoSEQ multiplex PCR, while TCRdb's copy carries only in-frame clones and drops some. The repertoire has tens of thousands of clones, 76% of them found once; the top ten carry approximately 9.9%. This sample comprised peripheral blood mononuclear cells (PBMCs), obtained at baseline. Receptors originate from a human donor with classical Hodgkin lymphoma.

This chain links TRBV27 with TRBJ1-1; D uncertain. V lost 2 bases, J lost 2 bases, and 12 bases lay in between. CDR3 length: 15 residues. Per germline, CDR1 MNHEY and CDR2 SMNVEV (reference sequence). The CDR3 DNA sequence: TGTGCCAGCAGTTTAGCATCGCCTGGAAACACTGAAGCTTTCTTT. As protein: CASSLASPGNTEAFF.

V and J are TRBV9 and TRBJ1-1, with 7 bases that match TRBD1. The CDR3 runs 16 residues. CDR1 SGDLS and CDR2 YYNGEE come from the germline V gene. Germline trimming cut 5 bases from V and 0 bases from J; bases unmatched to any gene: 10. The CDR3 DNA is TGTGCCAGCAGAGAGGGGGAGGGGGCCGTGAACACTGAAGCTTTCTTT. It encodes CASREGEGAVNTEAFF.

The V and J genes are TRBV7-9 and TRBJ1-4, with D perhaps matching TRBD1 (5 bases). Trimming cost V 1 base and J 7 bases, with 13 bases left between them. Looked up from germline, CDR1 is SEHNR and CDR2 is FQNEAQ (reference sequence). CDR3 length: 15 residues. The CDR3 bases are TGTGCCAGCAGCTTAGGCAGGGTCGTAAGTGAAAAACTGTTTTTT. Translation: CASSLGRVVSEKLFF.

This CDR3 reads CASRRLSGNTIYF. CDR3 in DNA: TGTGCCAGCAGGCGGCTTTCTGGAAACACCATATATTTT. The chain couples TRBV6-1 to TRBJ1-3; D is undetermined. The CDR3 contains 13 residues. Per germline, CDR1 MNHNS and CDR2 SASEGT. Trimming removed 6 bases at V and 1 base at J, with 7 bases between.